This entry is about one T cell receptor beta chain. The data derive from a study of blood T cell repertoires in COVID-19. Study-level information: Sample material is recorded as cDNA or gDNA derived from T cells, B-cell-depleted T cells, or PBMCs.

As originally analysed: The authors estimated nucleated cell counts from reference gene primer amplification. Using immunoSEQ multiplex PCR, the repertoire was profiled, and TCRdb retains in-frame clones only, with some absent. V, J and clone size are those of that table, while D and trimming were read from the DNA. The sample lists 200,000 to 300,000 clones, approximately 80% occurring once. The origin of this receptor is a man aged 35-49 years who had recovered from COVID-19. Sequenced material: peripheral blood.

The CDR3 bases are TGTGCCAGCAGTTTAACAGCGGGAGTCACAGATACGCAGTATTTT. It translates to CASSLTAGVTDTQYF. J is TRBJ2-3 and V is TRBV27, with 8 bases lining up with TRBD2. CDR1 is MNHEY and CDR2 is SMNVEV in the germline V gene (reference sequence). CDR3 length: 15 residues. Losses at the gene ends were 2 bases for V and 2 bases for J; bases not matched to a gene: 3.